These 22 T cell receptor beta chains were all obtained from the same sample, sequenced in a study of siplizumab effects on memory and regulatory T cells (dated by TCRdb to about 2019). Receptor libraries were prepared by the immunoSEQ multiplex PCR assay. This immuneACCESS table, as held by TCRdb, lists in-frame sequences with V and J called but not all clones. Of the missing ones, under half trace to an unresolved V gene in checked studies; the others have no known cause. The sample table lists roughly 92,000 clones, approximately 95% of them with a count of one. Jointly, the top ten make up roughly 0.29% of the sample. The sample taken for sequencing was non-Treg CD4+ T cells sorted from blood. This specimen's cell subset or site label, interpreted: FACS-sorted unstimulated CD4+ non-regulatory T cells. These receptors all come from a human donor in good health.

This chain connects TRBV5-1 to TRBJ1-1; no firm D call. This CDR3 has 14 amino acids. Germline CDR1 is SGHRS and CDR2 is YFSETQ. Trimming removed 0 bases at V and 5 bases at J, with 11 bases between. CDR3 nucleotide sequence: TGCGCCAGCAGCTTGGTTTCTGGGTGGACTGAAGCTTTCTTT. The encoded protein is CASSLVSGWTEAFF.

In this sample, this clone turned up once. V usage is TRBV7-9 and J usage is TRBJ1-4, with TRBD1 matching over 7 bases. In germline, CDR1 is SEHNR, CDR2 FQNEAQ (reference sequence). V lost 1 base, J lost 5 bases, and 10 bases stayed unmatched. The CDR3 has 17 residues. The CDR3 loop reads CASSLGGAGQINEKLFF. Written as DNA, the CDR3 is TGTGCCAGCAGCTTAGGTGGGGCGGGACAGATAAATGAAAAACTGTTTTTT.

This clone was picked up a small number of times. The rearrangement links TRBV5-1 to TRBJ2-7; D tentatively fits TRBD1 or TRBD2 (5 bases each). V was clipped by 4 bases and J by 1 base, with 15 bases between them. Germline CDR1 is SGHRS and CDR2 is YFSETQ. This CDR3 is built from 15 residues. CDR3 nucleotides: TGCGCCAGCAGCCCAGGTGGGACGACATCCTACGAGCAGTACTTC. This encodes CASSPGGTTSYEQYF.

V gene TRBV11-2 combines with J gene TRBJ1-1, with no clear D. Germline CDR1 and CDR2: SGHAT and FQNNGV. Trimming took 1 base from V and 1 from J, leaving 10 bases between them. This CDR3 spans 15 amino acids. This CDR3 is CASSLALIKNTEAFF. Here the CDR3 DNA reads TGTGCCAGCAGCTTAGCGCTCATCAAGAACACTGAAGCTTTCTTT.

This sequence joins TRBV28 and TRBJ1-2, with 9 nucleotides matching TRBD1. Germline lookup yields CDR1 MDHEN and CDR2 SYDVKM. The CDR3 consists of 14 residues. Trimming took 4 bases from V and 7 from J; bases not matched to a gene: 7. The DNA for the CDR3 is TGTGCCAGCAGTTCCGGGACAGGGAGCGGTGGCTACACCTTC. This translates into CASSSGTGSGGYTF.

The chain has TRBV7-6 and TRBJ2-7; D unresolved. V was shortened by 0 bases and J by 5 bases, with 5 bases between the two germline ends. CDR1 SGHVS and CDR2 FNYEAQ come from the germline V gene. The CDR3 sequence is 12 residues long. The CDR3 here is CASSLARNEQYF. The CDR3 DNA sequence: TGTGCCAGCAGCTTAGCTAGGAACGAGCAGTACTTC.

The chain couples TRBV5-5 to TRBJ1-1, with 7 bases lining up with TRBD1. Trimming removed 5 bases from V and 0 bases from J; junction bases left unmatched: 7. The CDR3 is made up of 15 amino acids. CDR1 SGHKS and CDR2 YYEKEE come from the germline V gene (reference sequence). The CDR3 DNA is TGTGCCAGCAGTAAACCCGGGACAGTGAACACTGAAGCTTTCTTT. The encoded protein is CASSKPGTVNTEAFF.

The rearrangement links TRBV2 to TRBJ1-1; 10 bases align to TRBD1. V was clipped by 1 base and J by 1 base; unmatched bases: 12. The CDR3 sequence is 19 residues long. Per the germline V gene, CDR1 is SNHLY and CDR2 is FYNNEI. The CDR3 protein is CASSEGFSGTGAANTEAFF. The DNA of the CDR3 is TGTGCCAGCAGTGAAGGGTTCTCCGGGACAGGGGCCGCGAACACTGAAGCTTTCTTT.

The J gene is TRBJ1-2, the V gene TRBV6-5; D not certain. This CDR3 spans 11 amino acids. Trimming stripped 7 bases from V and 5 bases from J, with 8 bases between. Germline V gene lookup returns CDR1 MNHEY and CDR2 SVGAGI. The CDR3 loop is CASTDGYGYTF. As DNA, the CDR3 is TGTGCCAGCACTGACGGGTATGGCTACACCTTC.

This rearrangement joins TRBV25-1 to TRBJ1-1; D is ambiguous. The CDR3 is 13 residues long. Germline V gene sequence: CDR1 MGHDK, CDR2 SYGVNS. Trimming stripped 3 bases from V and 0 bases from J, with 5 bases between. The CDR3 is CASSELMNTEAFF. The CDR3 region has the DNA TGTGCCAGCAGTGAGCTGATGAACACTGAAGCTTTCTTT.

This chain links TRBV29-1 with TRBJ2-7, with 11 nucleotides matching TRBD1. The length of the CDR3 is 12 residues. V lost 6 bases and J lost 6; bases outside the gene matches: 4. Germline lookup yields CDR1 SQVTM and CDR2 ANQGSEA. The CDR3 DNA reads as TGCAGCGTCGGACAGGGGGCTGGCGAGCAGTACTTC. Translated: CSVGQGAGEQYF.

A note on this clone: No conserved phenylalanine or tryptophan is present at the end of the CDR3, so a read error is the likely explanation. This chain joins TRBV25-1 and TRBJ1-2; TRBD1 is a possible D gene (5 bases). CDR3 size: 10 residues. V was pared by 8 bases and J by 8 bases, with 9 bases between. CDR1 is MGHDK and CDR2 is SYGVNS in the germline V gene. CDR3: CASRGEGYTL. In DNA, the CDR3 is TGTGCCAGCCGGGGCGAGGGCTACACCCTC.

This chain uses TRBV6-6 with TRBJ2-5; 7 bases align to TRBD2. J gave up 1 base and V 8 bases, and 4 bases lay outside the gene matches. The CDR3 has 13 amino acids. CDR1 is MNHNY, CDR2 SVGAGI, per germline (reference sequence). The CDR3 DNA reads as TGTGCCAGCCGGGGACTACCCCAAGAGACCCAGTACTTC. Its translation is CASRGLPQETQYF.

The chain uses TRBV7-3 and TRBJ2-1, with TRBD2 matching over 9 bases. The V gene end was trimmed by 0 bases and the J gene end by 8 bases; junction bases not matched to a gene: 5. CDR1 SGHTA and CDR2 FQGTGA come from the germline V gene. This CDR3 has 15 residues. In nucleotides, the CDR3 is TGTGCCAGCAGCTTAACGCGGGAGGGATGGGATGAGCAGTTCTTC. It codes for CASSLTREGWDEQFF.

Only one count was recorded for this clone. This chain links TRBV11-2 with TRBJ2-5; 11 nucleotides agree with TRBD2. The CDR3 totals 18 residues. The V gene's germline CDR1 is SGHAT and CDR2 FQNNGV. The V and J ends lost 5 bases and 4 bases, in that order; junction bases with no gene match: 15. CDR3 in DNA: TGTGCCAGCAGCCCCCATCGAATAGCGGGGGGGCTTGGAGAGACCCAGTACTTC. It yields the protein CASSPHRIAGGLGETQYF.

This chain connects TRBV19 to TRBJ1-2; a weak D match, TRBD1 (6 bases). V was pared by 2 bases and J by 6 bases, with 10 bases between. Germline CDR1 is LNHDA and CDR2 is SQIVND (reference sequence). The CDR3 has 13 residues. CDR3 protein: CASSISRGNGYTF. The DNA for the CDR3 is TGTGCCAGTAGTATATCTAGGGGGAATGGCTACACCTTC.

This chain joins TRBV13 and TRBJ1-2; possibly TRBD1 for D (6 bases). Germline V lookup: CDR1 PRHDT, CDR2 FYEKMQ (reference sequence). V was shortened by 5 bases and J by 4 bases, with 26 bases between the two germline ends. The CDR3 runs to 18 residues. The CDR3 DNA is TGTGCCAGCAGCCACCAGGAGTGGGGGCTGGAACATATCTATGGCTACACCTTC. Translation: CASSHQEWGLEHIYGYTF.

V gene TRBV18 combines with J gene TRBJ1-4; D remains ambiguous. Germline V lookup: CDR1 KGHSH, CDR2 LQKENI. The V gene lost 3 bases and the J gene lost 0 bases, with 5 bases spanning the gap. The CDR3 is 14 amino acids. The CDR3 sequence: CASSPRATNEKLFF. DNA for the CDR3: TGTGCCAGCTCACCCCGGGCAACTAATGAAAAACTGTTTTTT.

V is TRBV5-1 and J is TRBJ2-2; D possibly corresponds to TRBD1 (6 bases). V lost 0 bases and J 5 bases, leaving 11 bases between the germline ends. The CDR3 totals 15 residues. Germline V gene lookup returns CDR1 SGHRS and CDR2 YFSETQ. The CDR3 spells CASSLDRVGTGELFF. As DNA, the CDR3 is TGCGCCAGCAGCTTGGACAGGGTTGGTACCGGGGAGCTGTTTTTT.

This rearrangement joins TRBV7-9 to TRBJ1-1, with a possible D match to TRBD1 (5 bases). V was cut by 6 bases and J by 5 bases, with 13 bases left in between. The CDR3 runs to 13 residues. The germline V gene encodes CDR1 SEHNR and CDR2 FQNEAQ (reference sequence). The CDR3 bases are TGTGCCAGCAGTTACGGGGGAGGGACTGAAGCTTTCTTT. This encodes CASSYGGGTEAFF.

The chain is built from TRBV6-6 and TRBJ1-6, with D tentatively TRBD1 (5 bases). From germline, CDR1 is MNHNY and CDR2 SVGAGI (reference sequence). This CDR3 comprises 15 residues. The V end lost 2 bases, the J end lost 8 bases, and 13 bases lay between the germline ends. CDR3 DNA: TGTGCCAGCAGTTACGGAGGGGAATGGGATTCACCCCTCCACTTT. It encodes CASSYGGEWDSPLHF.

V usage is TRBV19 and J usage is TRBJ1-2, with 8 bases lining up with TRBD1. Germline CDR1 and CDR2: LNHDA and SQIVND (reference sequence). J gave up 5 bases and V 4 bases, and 6 bases lay outside the gene matches. The CDR3 is made up of 14 amino acids. In DNA, the CDR3 is TGTGCCAGTAGTAAACGTGACAGGGGTTATGGCTACACCTTC. Translation: CASSKRDRGYGYTF.